The sequence of this T cell receptor (beta chain) was determined in a study of metastatic and nonmetastatic thyroid tumors. For the study at large: Malignant and benign thyroid patients had repertoires compared in peripheral blood and tumor or nodule tissue.

How the authors handled the data: In papillary thyroid cancer, a distant-metastasis classifier was built using CDR3 differences across clinicopathological groups. TCRdb re-clonotyped the PCR reads through MiXCR. The V and J calls and clone size are TCRdb's, not the authors'. The table includes about 27,000 clones, around 13% detected once. No patient had received any treatment before thyroid surgery. With 5 bases clipped from V and 12 bases from J, the junction kept 13 bases outside the gene matches. The germline V gene has CDR1 SGHAT and CDR2 FQNNGV. The CDR3 totals 14 residues. A remark on this clone: Its antigen is undetermined. Likely a read error: the CDR3 ends without its conserved phenylalanine or tryptophan.

Study-wide results and limits: For both blood and tumor, malignant thyroid tumors reportedly showed significantly higher TCR beta diversity than benign nodules did.

The TCR comes from a female donor with papillary thyroid cancer or a benign thyroid nodule (not recorded which). Some clones in this sample may be carry-over from other donors' samples. Sequencing was done on a sample of blood. The J gene is TRBJ2-1, the V gene TRBV11-2, with TRBD1 matching over 7 bases. The CDR3 sequence: CASSPGQVEDGQFL. CDR3 bases: TGTGCCAGCAGCCCAGGACAGGTCGAGGATGGGCAGTTCCTC.